The rows below give T cell receptor beta chains drawn from one sample of a study of CD8 T cells in ankylosing spondylitis. TCRdb passed the 5' RACE reads through MiXCR, listing each CDR3 protein once. The sample has just under 550,000 distinct CDR3 sequences; 12% are singletons. The sequenced sample was blood, either unsorted or a sorted T cell fraction (not recorded which). Source of these receptors: a male donor with ankylosing spondylitis. CDR3s include the opening cysteine and the closing phenylalanine or tryptophan. D genes are given only for firm matches. Size tells how often a clone was seen (once, few, many) or the class of an expanded clone, and some rows leave it out.

v_call	clone_size	d_call	j_call	cdr3_aa	cdr3_nt
TRBV5-1	few	NA	TRBJ2-1	CASRSAGPYNEQFF	TGCGCCAGCAGATCGGCGGGACCCTACAATGAGCAGTTCTTC
TRBV5-1	few	NA	TRBJ2-5	CASSLTWAGSETQYF	TGCGCCAGCAGCTTGACTTGGGCGGGCTCTGAGACCCAGTACTTC
TRBV20-1	few	TRBD1	TRBJ2-7	CSARLLGQARTPYEQYF	TGCAGTGCTAGACTTCTTGGACAGGCCCGAACCCCCTACGAGCAGTACTTC
TRBV29-1	many	NA	TRBJ2-3	CSVEAPGTDTQYF	TGCAGCGTTGAAGCTCCAGGCACAGATACGCAGTATTTT
TRBV21-1	NA	NA	TRBJ2-3	CASSNSGSTDTQYF	TGTGCCAGCAGCAATAGCGGGAGCACAGATACGCAGTATTTT
TRBV5-1	NA	TRBD1	TRBJ2-5	CASSIGQGPETQYF	TGCGCCAGCAGCATCGGACAGGGCCCGGAGACCCAGTACTTC
TRBV5-1	NA	NA	TRBJ2-1	CASSRDIYNEQFF	TGCGCCAGCAGCCGCGACATTTACAATGAGCAGTTCTTC
TRBV24-1	NA	TRBD1	TRBJ2-7	CATSDGDRGRYEQYF	TGTGCCACCAGTGATGGGGACAGGGGAAGGTACGAGCAGTACTTC
TRBV12-3/TRBV12-4	few	TRBD1	TRBJ2-4	CASSQGQKTIQYF	TGTGCCAGCAGCCAGGGACAGAAGACCATTCAGTACTTC
TRBV7-8	few	TRBD2	TRBJ2-7	CASSLGALAVYEQYF	TGTGCCAGCAGCTTAGGGGCACTAGCGGTCTACGAGCAGTACTTC
TRBV4-2	many	NA	TRBJ1-2	CASSQDSLRGYTF	TGTGCCAGCAGCCAAGATAGTCTTCGGGGCTACACCTTC
TRBV3-1	many	NA	TRBJ2-3	CASSQDSTGPGTDTQYF	TGTGCCAGCAGCCAAGATTCGACGGGGCCTGGCACAGATACGCAGTATTTT
TRBV19	NA	NA	TRBJ1-5	CASQQGFYQPQHF	TGTGCCAGCCAACAAGGGTTTTATCAGCCCCAGCATTTT
TRBV11-2	few	TRBD2	TRBJ2-2	CASSPGTSGRAPTGELFF	TGTGCCAGCAGCCCGGGGACTAGCGGGAGGGCCCCCACCGGGGAGCTGTTTTTT
TRBV20-1	NA	NA	TRBJ2-1	CSARDREGLWQFF	TGCAGTGCTAGAGATCGTGAGGGGCTCTGGCAGTTCTTC
TRBV11-2	NA	NA	TRBJ2-3	CASTNRRGTQYF	TGTGCCAGCACCAACCGGCGGGGTACGCAGTATTTT
TRBV7-2	few	NA	TRBJ2-7	CASSLEVGPHEQYF	TGTGCCAGCAGCTTAGAAGTAGGGCCCCACGAGCAGTACTTC
TRBV4-1	few	TRBD2	TRBJ2-1	CASSPGTSGSWNEQFF	TGCGCCAGCAGCCCCGGGACTAGCGGGAGTTGGAATGAGCAGTTCTTC
TRBV7-9	NA	NA	TRBJ2-2	CASSSDKNTGELFF	TGTGCCAGCAGCTCGGACAAGAACACCGGGGAGCTGTTTTTT
TRBV12-3/TRBV12-4	NA	TRBD1	TRBJ1-5	CASSFLAGTGGNQPQHF	TGTGCCAGCAGTTTCTTAGCCGGGACAGGGGGCAATCAGCCCCAGCATTTT
TRBV2	NA	TRBD2	TRBJ2-1	CASSRLAGGIYNEQFF	TGTGCCAGCAGTAGACTAGCGGGAGGAATCTACAATGAGCAGTTCTTC
TRBV5-1	NA	NA	TRBJ1-2	CASSSELGYGYTF	TGCGCCAGCAGCTCCGAACTCGGCTATGGCTACACCTTC
TRBV29-1	NA	TRBD1	TRBJ2-3	CSVARDSSSTDTQYF	TGCAGCGTTGCCCGGGACAGTTCTAGCACAGATACGCAGTATTTT
TRBV14	many	NA	TRBJ2-7	CASSDRSSYEQYF	TGTGCCAGCTCGGACCGAAGCTCCTACGAGCAGTACTTC
TRBV24-1	few	NA	TRBJ2-1	CATSDSTADSYNEQFF	TGTGCCACCAGTGACAGTACCGCGGACTCCTACAATGAGCAGTTCTTC
TRBV20-1	few	NA	TRBJ2-4	CSAITQGSGAKNIQYF	TGCAGTGCTATCACTCAGGGATCGGGAGCCAAAAACATTCAGTACTTC
TRBV12-3/TRBV12-4	few	NA	TRBJ2-2	CASRRSAGELFF	TGTGCCAGCAGACGGTCGGCGGGGGAGCTGTTTTTT
TRBV12-3/TRBV12-4	few	TRBD2	TRBJ2-2	CASRRTSGSYYTGELFF	TGTGCCAGCAGACGGACTAGCGGGAGTTACTACACCGGGGAGCTGTTTTTT
TRBV10-3	many	NA	TRBJ2-5	CASGGGQQETQYF	TGTGCCTCCGGGGGGGGACAGCAAGAGACCCAGTACTTC
TRBV11-2	few	TRBD1	TRBJ2-6	CASSEGQGWANVLTF	TGTGCCAGCAGCGAAGGACAGGGCTGGGCCAACGTCCTGACTTTC
TRBV5-1	few	TRBD1	TRBJ1-2	CASSFLADQPGGYGYTF	TGCGCCAGCAGCTTCCTAGCAGACCAACCAGGGGGGTATGGCTACACCTTC
TRBV5-1	NA	NA	TRBJ2-3	CASSLGVASRDTDTQYF	TGCGCCAGCAGCTTGGGAGTAGCTAGCAGAGACACAGATACGCAGTATTTT
TRBV7-2	few	NA	TRBJ1-1	CASTLLVGVTTEAFF	TGTGCCAGCACCCTACTAGTCGGGGTAACCACTGAAGCTTTCTTT
TRBV5-1	few	NA	TRBJ1-1	CASSYRARDTEAFF	TGCGCCAGCAGCTACAGGGCGAGGGACACTGAAGCTTTCTTT
TRBV11-2	NA	NA	TRBJ2-7	CASSLRAGYSYEQYF	TGTGCCAGCAGCTTACGGGCGGGCTACTCCTACGAGCAGTACTTC
TRBV20-1	NA	NA	TRBJ2-6	CSARDQPSGANVLTF	TGCAGTGCTAGGGACCAACCCTCTGGGGCCAACGTCCTGACTTTC
TRBV5-1	few	NA	TRBJ1-2	CASSLVGDNGYTF	TGCGCCAGCAGCTTGGTTGGGGACAATGGCTACACCTTC
TRBV14	few	TRBD1	TRBJ2-3	CASSQGWDRDRGADTQYF	TGTGCCAGCAGCCAAGGATGGGACCGGGACAGGGGCGCAGATACGCAGTATTTT
TRBV4-2	few	NA	TRBJ2-7	CASSQDQASALSYEQYF	TGTGCCAGCAGCCAAGATCAGGCTAGCGCGCTCTCCTACGAGCAGTACTTC
TRBV29-1	few	NA	TRBJ1-1	CSAEQSGGTEAFF	TGCAGCGCGGAACAGTCGGGGGGCACTGAAGCTTTCTTT
TRBV10-3	NA	NA	TRBJ1-3	CATEGGPGNTIYF	TGTGCCACCGAGGGGGGGCCTGGAAACACCATATATTTT
TRBV12-3/TRBV12-4	few	TRBD2	TRBJ2-2	CASTAGTRVPGELFF	TGTGCCAGCACCGCCGGGACTAGGGTTCCCGGGGAGCTGTTTTTT
TRBV7-9	few	NA	TRBJ2-1	CASSLSRIEQFF	TGTGCCAGCAGCTTATCTCGGATTGAGCAGTTCTTC
TRBV11-2	many	NA	TRBJ1-6	CASSLRGSPLHF	TGTGCCAGCAGCTTAAGGGGATCACCCCTCCACTTT
TRBV9	NA	NA	TRBJ2-6	CASSGDLRSGANVLTF	TGTGCCAGCAGCGGCGATCTGCGCTCTGGGGCCAACGTCCTGACTTTC
TRBV5-1	few	NA	TRBJ2-5	CASSTGPGDWETQYF	TGCGCCAGCAGTACGGGACCCGGGGACTGGGAGACCCAGTACTTC
TRBV7-9	few	NA	TRBJ1-2	CASMGGGYGYTF	TGTGCCAGCATGGGAGGTGGCTATGGCTACACCTTC
TRBV10-3	few	NA	TRBJ2-7	CAISVPATSYEQYF	TGTGCCATCAGTGTGCCGGCTACCTCCTACGAGCAGTACTTC
TRBV7-2	NA	NA	TRBJ2-7	CASSLTPPGYEQYF	TGTGCCAGCAGCTTAACCCCACCTGGGTACGAGCAGTACTTC
TRBV20-1	NA	NA	TRBJ2-4	CSARNLRGENIQYF	TGCAGTGCGCGCAACCTCCGGGGAGAGAACATTCAGTACTTC
TRBV19	many	TRBD2	TRBJ2-1	CASSKLAGLYNEQFF	TGTGCCAGTAGCAAACTAGCGGGACTGTACAATGAGCAGTTCTTC